The 19 T cell receptor beta chains given below trace back to one sample, sequenced in a study of shared clonotypes between healthy human individuals. The protocol was immunoSEQ multiplex PCR, while the TCRdb copy is restricted to in-frame clones and leaves out a portion. This sample carries roughly 2,500,000 clones, 93% of them seen once, and the ten largest clones take 0.36%. Source material: naive CD4+ T cells from PBMCs. Stated subset: CD45RA+ positively selected. These receptors all stem from a man aged 18 to 30 in good health. Some clones in this sample may be carry-over from other donors' samples.

The rearrangement links TRBV9 to TRBJ2-1; 8 bases agree with TRBD2. Germline CDR1 reads SGDLS; CDR2 reads YYNGEE. V lost 4 bases and J lost 8; bases outside the gene matches: 8. The CDR3 contains 14 residues. CDR3 DNA: TGTGCCAGCAGCCCGTGGGTCGGGGGGGATGAGCAGTTCTTC. Its translation: CASSPWVGGDEQFF. The complete variable domain, with remaining parts taken from reference TRBV9 and TRBJ2-1, reads DSGVTQTPKHLITATGQRVTLRCSPRSGDLSVYWYQQSLDQGLQFLIQYYNGEERAKGNILERFSAQQFPDLHSELNLSSLELGDSALYFCASSPWVGGDEQFFGPGTRLTVL.

This clone was counted a single time. V gene TRBV27 combines with J gene TRBJ2-7; 8 bases map to TRBD1. Trimming cost V 5 bases and J 6 bases; bases outside gene matches: 12. Per the germline V gene, CDR1 is MNHEY and CDR2 is SMNVEV (reference sequence). This CDR3 spans 15 amino acids. The CDR3 bases are TGTGCCAGCAGTCCACAGGACAGGGACCTTCTCGAGCAGTACTTC. It is translated as CASSPQDRDLLEQYF.

The chain employs TRBV7-8 and TRBJ2-2, with 10 positions matching TRBD1. The ends lost 6 bases at V and 2 bases at J; junction bases unmatched: 21. The CDR3 totals 21 residues. From germline, CDR1 is SGHVS and CDR2 FQNEAQ. This chain's CDR3 is CASSFFKPGQGNDINTGELFF. In DNA, the CDR3 is TGTGCCAGCAGTTTTTTTAAACCGGGACAGGGGAACGACATTAACACCGGGGAGCTGTTTTTT.

The V call is TRBV28, the J call TRBJ2-1, with D perhaps given as TRBD1 or TRBD2 (5 bases each). This CDR3 spans 14 amino acids. The germline gives CDR1 MDHEN, CDR2 SYDVKM. V was cut by 6 bases and J by 4 bases, with 13 bases left in between. The DNA of the CDR3 is TGTGCCAGCAGCCAGGGACCAGGTTACAATGAGCAGTTCTTC. As protein: CASSQGPGYNEQFF.

The chain uses TRBV10-3 and TRBJ2-5, with 8 bases that match TRBD1. Losses at the gene ends were 3 bases for V and 3 bases for J; bases not matched to a gene: 6. CDR3 length equals 15 residues. The germline gives CDR1 ENHRY, CDR2 SYGVKD. CDR3 sequence reads: CAISDHDRGEETQYF. The CDR3 nucleotides read TGTGCCATCAGTGACCACGACAGGGGAGAAGAGACCCAGTACTTC.

V and J are TRBV28 and TRBJ1-2, with no clear D. CDR1 and CDR2 (germline): MDHEN, SYDVKM. The CDR3 contains 12 residues. V was cut by 8 bases and J by 3 bases, with 10 bases left in between. The CDR3: CASQPQDYGYTF. The CDR3 DNA follows: TGTGCCAGCCAGCCTCAAGACTATGGCTACACCTTC.

The chain couples TRBV6-6 to TRBJ1-5; D not certain. There are 10 residues in the CDR3. V dropped 1 base and J dropped 9 bases, with 1 base sitting between them. Germline CDR1 is MNHNY and CDR2 is SVGAGI (reference sequence). CDR3 sequence (DNA): TGTGCCAGCAGTTACTGGCCCCAGCATTTT. The encoded protein is CASSYWPQHF.

The chain is built from TRBV7-8 and TRBJ1-2; D gene unclear. V was shortened by 5 bases and J by 0 bases, with 10 bases between the two germline ends. The CDR3 is 14 amino acids. CDR1 and CDR2 (germline): SGHVS, FQNEAQ. Here the CDR3 reads CASSDRVSNYGYTF. CDR3 DNA sequence: TGTGCCAGCAGCGACCGGGTATCTAACTATGGCTACACCTTC. Complete variable domain (other parts from reference TRBV7-8 and TRBJ1-2): GAGVSQSPRYKVAKRGQDVALRCDPISGHVSLFWYQQALGQGPEFLTYFQNEAQLDKSGLPSDRFFAERPEGSVSTLKIQRTQQEDSAVYLCASSDRVSNYGYTFGSGTRLTVV.

This clone was recorded only once. The genes are TRBV7-8 and TRBJ2-7; D not resolved. Trimming removed 1 base at V and 1 base at J, with 5 bases between. Per the germline V gene, CDR1 is SGHVS and CDR2 is FQNEAQ. This CDR3 region has 13 residues. CDR3 coding DNA: TGTGCCAGCAGCTTAGACAGATCCTACGAGCAGTACTTC. This encodes CASSLDRSYEQYF.

This chain links TRBV5-1 with TRBJ1-2; no firm D call. The CDR3 runs to 12 residues. The germline V and J ends were trimmed by 4 bases and 6 bases, with 10 bases remaining between them. Germline CDR1 and CDR2: SGHRS and YFSETQ. DNA of the CDR3: TGCGCCAGCAGCCCGACGGAAGATGGCTACACCTTC. It specifies CASSPTEDGYTF.

The rearrangement joins TRBV9 to TRBJ2-7; D ambiguous. The CDR3 is made up of 16 amino acids. Germline V lookup: CDR1 SGDLS, CDR2 YYNGEE. Trimming took 3 bases from V and 0 from J, leaving 16 bases between them. The CDR3 coding sequence is TGTGCCAGCAGCGCCCGACCTAGATCAGGCTCCTACGAGCAGTACTTC. This sequence encodes CASSARPRSGSYEQYF.

V gene TRBV27 combines with J gene TRBJ1-5; tentatively, D is TRBD1 (5 bases). CDR3 length: 13 amino acids. Deletions cut 3 bases from V and 5 bases from J, with 8 bases between. In germline, CDR1 is MNHEY, CDR2 SMNVEV (reference sequence). The CDR3 loop is CASSLGVYQPQHF. CDR3 in DNA: TGTGCCAGCAGTTTGGGGGTGTATCAGCCCCAGCATTTT.

The rearrangement joins TRBV5-1 to TRBJ2-7, with TRBD2 identical over 13 bases. The CDR3 totals 16 residues. CDR1 SGHRS and CDR2 YFSETQ come from the germline V gene. V gave up 2 bases and J gave up 2 bases; unmatched junction bases: 4. CDR3 sequence reads: CASSFGTSGTPYEQYF. As DNA, the CDR3 is TGCGCCAGCAGCTTCGGGACTAGCGGGACCCCCTACGAGCAGTACTTC.

The rearrangement uses TRBV7-3 and TRBJ2-2; D is unresolved. The CDR3 runs to 16 residues. CDR1 SGHTA and CDR2 FQGTGA come from the germline V gene. Trimming removed 5 bases from V and 1 base from J, with 14 bases in between. This CDR3 reads CASSPPWPQNTGELFF. Here the CDR3 DNA reads TGTGCCAGCAGCCCACCATGGCCTCAGAACACCGGGGAGCTGTTTTTT. Complete variable domain (other parts from reference TRBV7-3 and TRBJ2-2): GAGVSQTPSNKVTEKGKYVELRCDPISGHTALYWYRQSLGQGPEFLIYFQGTGAADDSGLPNDRFFAVRPEGSVSTLKIQRTERGDSAVYLCASSPPWPQNTGELFFGEGSRLTVL.

This chain links TRBV20-1 with TRBJ2-1; 8 bases are shared with TRBD2. There are 11 residues in the CDR3. The V gene's germline CDR1 is DFQATT and CDR2 SNEGSKA (reference sequence). The trim removed 5 bases at V and 13 bases at J, leaving 7 bases unmatched. DNA of the CDR3: TGCAGTGCTGCCAGACTAGCGCAACAGTTCTTC. Translating it yields CSAARLAQQFF.

The gene calls are TRBV5-1 and TRBJ1-4; D might be TRBD1 (5 bases). With 0 bases removed from V and 8 bases from J, the gap between germline ends came to 17 bases. From germline, CDR1 is SGHRS and CDR2 YFSETQ. The CDR3 runs to 16 residues. The CDR3 region has the DNA TGCGCCAGCAGCTTGGCCGGGTGGATGGGGCTCGAAAAACTGTTTTTT. This gives the protein CASSLAGWMGLEKLFF.

The chain has TRBV6-1 and TRBJ2-7; D could derive from TRBD1 or TRBD2 (6 bases each). This CDR3 has 15 amino acids. V lost 1 base and J lost 9, with 19 bases in between. Germline V gene data show CDR1 as MNHNS and CDR2 as SASEGT. The CDR3 loop reads CASSEGPGGGEVQYF. The CDR3 DNA sequence: TGTGCCAGCAGTGAAGGGCCTGGGGGCGGGGAGGTGCAGTACTTC.

The chain recombines TRBV5-1 with TRBJ2-5; no reliable D call. Trimming removed 1 base at V and 2 bases at J, with 6 bases between. This CDR3 contains 13 residues. Germline V gene lookup returns CDR1 SGHRS and CDR2 YFSETQ. This CDR3 is CASSLMEQETQYF. The CDR3 DNA reads as TGCGCCAGCAGCTTGATGGAACAAGAGACCCAGTACTTC.

The chain carries TRBV28 and TRBJ2-1; a weak D match, TRBD1 (6 bases). Trimming left V 6 bases short and J 1 base short, with 16 bases between. The germline V gene encodes CDR1 MDHEN and CDR2 SYDVKM. The CDR3 length is 16 residues. For the CDR3, the DNA is TGTGCCAGCAGCTCTTTTTCAGGGGTATCCTACAATGAGCAGTTCTTC. Amino acids: CASSSFSGVSYNEQFF.